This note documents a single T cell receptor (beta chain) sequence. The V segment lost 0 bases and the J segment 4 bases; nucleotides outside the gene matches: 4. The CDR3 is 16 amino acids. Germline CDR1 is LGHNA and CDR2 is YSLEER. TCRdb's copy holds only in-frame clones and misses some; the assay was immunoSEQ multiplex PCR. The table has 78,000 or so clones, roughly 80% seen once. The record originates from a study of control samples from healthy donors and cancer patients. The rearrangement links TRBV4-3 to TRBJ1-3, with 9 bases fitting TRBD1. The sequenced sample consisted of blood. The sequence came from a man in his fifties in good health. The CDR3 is CASSQDPGTGGNTIYF. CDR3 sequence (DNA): TGCGCCAGCAGCCAAGATCCTGGGACAGGGGGAAACACCATATATTTT.